The 17 T cell receptor beta chains presented below share a single source sample, sequenced in a study of blood T cells in healthy people across ages. A J-beta primer mix and a sample-barcoded 5' primer were used in a second PCR of roughly 6 to 12 cycles. TCRdb recomputed calls from the 5' RACE reads with MiXCR, one row per CDR3 protein. The repertoire holds about 1.7 million distinct CDR3 sequences, with 28% as singletons. Material for sequencing was blood. These receptors all stem from a woman aged 30 to 39 in good health.

The J gene is TRBJ2-1, the V gene TRBV11-2; D may be TRBD1 (5 bases). Germline-derived CDR1 and CDR2 are SGHAT and FQNNGV. This CDR3 comprises 16 residues. Trimming removed 0 bases at V and 8 bases at J, with 17 bases between. The DNA for the CDR3 is TGTGCCAGCAGCTTAGATCTGGCAGGGCAGGTCTATGAGCAGTTCTTC. Translation gives CASSLDLAGQVYEQFF.

The V gene is TRBV28, the J gene TRBJ2-3; a possible D gene is TRBD1 (6 bases). Germline CDR1 reads MDHEN; CDR2 reads SYDVKM. This CDR3 region has 15 residues. Trimming took 5 bases from V and 2 from J, leaving 14 bases between them. In nucleotides, the CDR3 is TGTGCCAGCAGTCCTCTCGGACAGAACACAGATACGCAGTATTTT. This sequence encodes CASSPLGQNTDTQYF. Supplemented by reference TRBV28 and TRBJ2-3, the full variable domain reads DVKVTQSSRYLVKRTGEKVFLECVQDMDHENMFWYRQDPGLGLRLIYFSYDVKMKEKGDIPEGYSVSREKKERFSLILESASTNQTSMYLCASSPLGQNTDTQYFGPGTRLTVL.

Of note for this clonotype: A much larger clone lies a single base off, so this may be a read error. The genes are TRBV12-3 or TRBV12-4 and TRBJ2-7; 8 bases are a match to TRBD2. V lost 7 bases and J lost 7; bases outside the gene matches: 21. There are 17 residues in the CDR3. The CDR3 DNA sequence: TGTGCCAGCAAATCTTCTACGGGACTAGAGGGTTTGAATGAGCAGTACTTC. Translated, it gives CASKSSTGLEGLNEQYF.

In its sample, this clonotype was seen a few times. The chain uses TRBV14 and TRBJ2-1, with D perhaps matching TRBD1 or TRBD2 (5 bases each). The CDR3 has 9 residues. Trimming took off 11 bases at V and 15 bases at J, with 14 bases between the two ends. Germline CDR1 SGHDN, CDR2 FVKESK. The CDR3 sequence: CAPLGVGFF. CDR3 nucleotides: TGTGCCCCTCTGGGGGTCGGGTTCTTC. The complete variable domain, with remaining parts taken from reference TRBV14 and TRBJ2-1, reads EAGVTQFPSHSVIEKGQTVTLRCDPISGHDNLYWYRRVMGKEIKFLLHFVKESKQDESGMPNNRFLAERTGGTYSTLKVQPAELEDSGVYFCAPLGVGFFGPGTRLTVL.

The V call is TRBV12-3 or TRBV12-4, the J call TRBJ1-3; D ambiguous. Trimming removed 10 bases at V and 4 bases at J, with 11 bases between. CDR3 length: 12 residues. CDR3 residues: CAIPLGGNTIYF. In nucleotides, the CDR3 is TGTGCCATCCCCCTGGGAGGAAACACCATATATTTT.

Comment on this clonotype: At one of its ends the junction is not consistent with the germline gene, which may arise from a read error. The rearrangement uses TRBV28 and TRBJ1-1; D is unresolved. The CDR3 totals 11 residues. In germline, CDR1 is MDHEN, CDR2 SYDVKM. CDR3 in amino acids: CASSLEGKAFF. In nucleotides, the CDR3 is TGTGCCAGCAGTTTGGAGGGCAAGGCTTTTTTT.

V and J are TRBV20-1 and TRBJ1-1; a possible D gene is TRBD1 (5 bases). Per germline, CDR1 DFQATT and CDR2 SNEGSKA (reference sequence). This CDR3 is built from 12 residues. V lost 0 bases and J 6 bases, leaving 8 bases between the germline ends. CDR3 loop: CSARDRDPEAFF. CDR3 nucleotides: TGCAGTGCTAGAGATAGGGACCCTGAAGCTTTCTTT.

As to this clonotype: A much larger clone differs by one base, so this may be a read error. This sequence joins TRBV7-2 and TRBJ2-5; 7 bases agree with TRBD2. J was trimmed by 11 bases and V by 5 bases; bases with no gene match: 8. Looked up from germline, CDR1 is SGHTA and CDR2 is FQGNSA. CDR3 length equals 12 residues. The CDR3 sequence: CASSPPRREQYF. The CDR3, as DNA: TGTGCCAGCAGCCCTCCTCGGCGGGAGCAGTACTTC.

This clonotype has at least ten counts. V is TRBV29-1 and J is TRBJ1-2, with D unresolved. The CDR3 totals 12 residues. Germline lookup yields CDR1 SQVTM and CDR2 ANQGSEA. Trimming took 8 bases from V and 3 from J, leaving 13 bases between them. CDR3 bases: TGCAGCTCTACGGAGGCAGACTATGGCTACACCTTC. Its translation: CSSTEADYGYTF.

This clonotype has a count of ten or more. This chain joins TRBV5-1 and TRBJ2-3; D is perhaps TRBD1 (6 bases). Germline V gene sequence: CDR1 SGHRS, CDR2 YFSETQ. The CDR3 is 14 residues long. Trimming cost V 4 bases and J 3 bases, with 12 bases left between them. Here the CDR3 DNA reads TGCGCCAGCAGCCCGTTCCAGGGGACAGATACGCAGTATTTT. Translating gives CASSPFQGTDTQYF.

In this sample, this clonotype turned up many times. This rearrangement joins TRBV10-3 to TRBJ2-5; D is undetermined. The CDR3 spans 13 residues. With 10 bases removed from V and 11 bases from J, the gap between germline ends came to 23 bases. CDR1 is ENHRY and CDR2 is SYGVKD in the germline V gene. The CDR3 here is CAKKQTPSGEQYF. DNA for the CDR3: TGTGCCAAGAAACAGACCCCCTCAGGAGAGCAGTACTTC.

V usage is TRBV4-3 and J usage is TRBJ2-1, with D uncertain. Trimming cost V 5 bases and J 5 bases, with 10 bases left between them. The CDR3 is 13 residues long. Germline V CDR1 and CDR2: LGHNA, YSLEER. DNA of the CDR3: TGCGCCAGCAGCTTCACAACGCACAATGAGCAGTTCTTC. Residues: CASSFTTHNEQFF.

This clonotype has at least ten counts. The rearrangement links TRBV9 to TRBJ2-7, with a weak D call TRBD2 (6 bases). Trimming stripped 4 bases from V and 3 bases from J, with 11 bases between. There are 13 residues in the CDR3. The germline gives CDR1 SGDLS, CDR2 YYNGEE. This chain's CDR3 is CASSPAGVYEQYF. The CDR3 DNA reads TGTGCCAGCAGCCCAGCGGGCGTCTACGAGCAGTACTTC.

This clonotype has more than one count but fewer than ten. The rearrangement links TRBV30 to TRBJ2-7, with TRBD1 as a possible D gene (7 bases). Germline CDR1 is GTSNPN and CDR2 is SVGIG (reference sequence). V was clipped by 1 base and J by 2 bases, with 18 bases between them. CDR3 size: 16 residues. The CDR3 coding sequence is TGTGCCTGGAGTGCCCCCGGCAGGGGGAGGACCTACGAGCAGTACTTC. This encodes CAWSAPGRGRTYEQYF.

V gene TRBV6-2 or TRBV6-3 combines with J gene TRBJ2-1; D is perhaps TRBD2 (5 bases). CDR1 MNHEY and CDR2 SVGEGT come from the germline V gene. V shed 5 bases and J shed 0 bases, with 11 bases lying between them. The CDR3 is made up of 15 amino acids. The CDR3 protein is CASSLSGLSYNEQFF. The CDR3 nucleotides read TGTGCCAGCAGTCTTAGTGGACTCTCCTACAATGAGCAGTTCTTC.

The chain joins TRBV9 to TRBJ2-7, with TRBD1 identical over 9 bases. The DNA end is a closer match to TRBJ2-5, so the J assignment may be wrong. The CDR3 covers 15 residues. CDR1 is SGDLS, CDR2 YYNGEE, per germline. The CDR3 DNA follows: TGTGCCAGCAGCGTAGCTAACAGGGGGCGGGAGACCCAGTACTTC. This codes for CASSVANRGRETQYF.

The V call is TRBV12-3 or TRBV12-4, the J call TRBJ2-1, with 7 bases identical to TRBD2. The CDR3 loop spans 14 amino acids. Trimming took 3 bases from V and 8 from J; bases not matched to a gene: 7. CDR3 in amino acids: CASSFQRERDEQFF. The CDR3 DNA is TGTGCCAGCAGTTTTCAGCGGGAAAGGGATGAGCAGTTCTTC.